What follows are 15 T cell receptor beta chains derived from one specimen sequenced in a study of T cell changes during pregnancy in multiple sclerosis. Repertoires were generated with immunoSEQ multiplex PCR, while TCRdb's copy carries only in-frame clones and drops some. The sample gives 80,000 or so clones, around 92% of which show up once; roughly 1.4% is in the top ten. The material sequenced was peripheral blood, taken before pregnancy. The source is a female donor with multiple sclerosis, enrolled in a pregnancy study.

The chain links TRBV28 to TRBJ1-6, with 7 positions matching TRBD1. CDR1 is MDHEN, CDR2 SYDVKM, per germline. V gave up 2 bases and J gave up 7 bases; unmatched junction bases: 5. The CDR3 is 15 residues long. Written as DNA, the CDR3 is TGTGCCAGCAGTTTACTCGGGACAGTAAATTCACCCCTCCACTTT. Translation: CASSLLGTVNSPLHF.

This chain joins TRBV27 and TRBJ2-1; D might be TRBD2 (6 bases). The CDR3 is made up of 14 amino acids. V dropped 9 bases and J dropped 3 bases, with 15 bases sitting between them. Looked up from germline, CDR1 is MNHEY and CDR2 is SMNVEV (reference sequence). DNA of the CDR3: TGTGCCAGTAGGGACCCCGGGGGCTACAATGAGCAGTTCTTC. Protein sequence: CASRDPGGYNEQFF.

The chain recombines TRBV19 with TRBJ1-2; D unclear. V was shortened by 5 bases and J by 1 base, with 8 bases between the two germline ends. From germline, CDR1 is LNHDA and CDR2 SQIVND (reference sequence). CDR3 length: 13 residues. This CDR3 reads CASSRTGNYGYTF. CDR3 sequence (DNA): TGTGCCAGTAGTCGCACTGGTAACTATGGCTACACCTTC.

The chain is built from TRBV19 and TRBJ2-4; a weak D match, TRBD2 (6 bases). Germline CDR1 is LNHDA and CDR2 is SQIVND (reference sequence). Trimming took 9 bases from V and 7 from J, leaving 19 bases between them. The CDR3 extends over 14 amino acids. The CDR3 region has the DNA TGTGCCAGCATCGGACTGGGCCGGGGGAACATTCAGTACTTC. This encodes CASIGLGRGNIQYF.

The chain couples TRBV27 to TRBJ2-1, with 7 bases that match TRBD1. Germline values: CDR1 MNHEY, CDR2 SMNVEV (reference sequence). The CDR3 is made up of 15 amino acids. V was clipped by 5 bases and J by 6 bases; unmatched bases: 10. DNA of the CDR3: TGTGCCAGCAGTCCGGGACAGCCCATTATCAATGAGCAGTTCTTC. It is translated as CASSPGQPIINEQFF.

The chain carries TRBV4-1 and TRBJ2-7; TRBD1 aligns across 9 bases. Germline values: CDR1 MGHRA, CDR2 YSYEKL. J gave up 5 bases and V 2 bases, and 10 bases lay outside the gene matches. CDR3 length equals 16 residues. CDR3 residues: CASSQSAGTGSDEQYF. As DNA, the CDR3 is TGCGCCAGCAGCCAAAGCGCCGGGACAGGGTCCGACGAGCAGTACTTC.

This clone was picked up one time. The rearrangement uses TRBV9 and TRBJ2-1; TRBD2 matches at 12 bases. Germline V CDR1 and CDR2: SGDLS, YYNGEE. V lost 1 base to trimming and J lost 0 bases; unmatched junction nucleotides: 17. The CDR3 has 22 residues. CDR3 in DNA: TGTGCCAGCAGCGTATCGCTTTACCCCACGACTAGCGGGGGAAGCTCCTACAATGAGCAGTTCTTC. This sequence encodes CASSVSLYPTTSGGSSYNEQFF.

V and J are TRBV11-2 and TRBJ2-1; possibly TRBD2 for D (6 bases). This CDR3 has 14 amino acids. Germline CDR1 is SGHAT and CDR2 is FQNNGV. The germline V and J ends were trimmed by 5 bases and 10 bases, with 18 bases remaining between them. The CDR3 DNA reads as TGTGCCAGCAGCCGCCTAGCCTCAGGGAGGGAGCAGTTCTTC. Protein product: CASSRLASGREQFF.

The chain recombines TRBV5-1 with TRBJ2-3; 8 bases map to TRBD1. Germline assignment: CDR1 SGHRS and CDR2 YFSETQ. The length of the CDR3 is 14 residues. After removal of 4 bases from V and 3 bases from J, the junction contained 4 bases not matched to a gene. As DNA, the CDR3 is TGCGCCAGCAGCCCCGGACAGGGAACAGATACGCAGTATTTT. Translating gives CASSPGQGTDTQYF.

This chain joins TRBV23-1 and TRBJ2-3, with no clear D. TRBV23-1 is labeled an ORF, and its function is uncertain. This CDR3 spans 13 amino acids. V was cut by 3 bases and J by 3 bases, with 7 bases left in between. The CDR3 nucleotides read TGCGCCAGCAGTCACGCAGGAACAGATACGCAGTATTTT. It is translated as CASSHAGTDTQYF.

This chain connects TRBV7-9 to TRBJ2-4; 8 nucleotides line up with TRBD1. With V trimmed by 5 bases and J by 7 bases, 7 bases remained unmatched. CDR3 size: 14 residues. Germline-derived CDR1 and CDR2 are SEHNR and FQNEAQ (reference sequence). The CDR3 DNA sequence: TGTGCCAGCAGCCCGTCGGACAGGGTGAACATTCAGTACTTC. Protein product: CASSPSDRVNIQYF.

The CDR3 DNA is TGTGCCAGCAGCCCAACAGGGCCCTCCTACGAGCAGTACTTC. It specifies CASSPTGPSYEQYF. The rearrangement uses TRBV7-8 and TRBJ2-7; D possibly corresponds to TRBD1 (6 bases). The germline CDR1 and CDR2 sequences are SGHVS and FQNEAQ. The CDR3 sequence is 14 residues long. V lost 5 bases to trimming and J lost 0 bases, with 11 bases between them.

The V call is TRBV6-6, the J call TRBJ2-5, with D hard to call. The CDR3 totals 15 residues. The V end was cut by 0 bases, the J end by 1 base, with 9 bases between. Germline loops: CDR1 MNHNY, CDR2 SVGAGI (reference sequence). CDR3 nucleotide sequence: TGTGCCAGCAGTTACTCGAGAACTCTCCAAGAGACCCAGTACTTC. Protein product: CASSYSRTLQETQYF.

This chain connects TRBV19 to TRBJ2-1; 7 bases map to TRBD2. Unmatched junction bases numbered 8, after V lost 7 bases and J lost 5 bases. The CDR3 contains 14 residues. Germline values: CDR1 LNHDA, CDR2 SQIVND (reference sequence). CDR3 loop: CASTPAGTHNEQFF. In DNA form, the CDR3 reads TGTGCCAGTACCCCAGCGGGGACGCACAATGAGCAGTTCTTC.

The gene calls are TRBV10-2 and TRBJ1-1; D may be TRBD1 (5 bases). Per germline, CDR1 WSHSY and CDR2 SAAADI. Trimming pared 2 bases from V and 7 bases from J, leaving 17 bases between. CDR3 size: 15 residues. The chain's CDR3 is CASSERVGQRGEAFF. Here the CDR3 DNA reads TGCGCCAGCAGTGAGAGGGTGGGGCAGAGAGGTGAAGCTTTCTTT.